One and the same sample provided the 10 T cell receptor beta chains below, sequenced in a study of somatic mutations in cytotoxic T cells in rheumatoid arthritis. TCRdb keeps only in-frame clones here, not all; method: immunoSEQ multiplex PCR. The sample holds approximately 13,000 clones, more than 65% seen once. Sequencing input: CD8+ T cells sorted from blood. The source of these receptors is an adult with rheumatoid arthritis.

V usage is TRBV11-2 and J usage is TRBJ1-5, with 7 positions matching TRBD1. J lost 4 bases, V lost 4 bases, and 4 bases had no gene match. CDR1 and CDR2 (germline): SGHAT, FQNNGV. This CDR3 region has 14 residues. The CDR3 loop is CASSWDRTNQPQHF. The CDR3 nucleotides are TGTGCCAGCAGCTGGGACAGAACTAATCAGCCCCAGCATTTT.

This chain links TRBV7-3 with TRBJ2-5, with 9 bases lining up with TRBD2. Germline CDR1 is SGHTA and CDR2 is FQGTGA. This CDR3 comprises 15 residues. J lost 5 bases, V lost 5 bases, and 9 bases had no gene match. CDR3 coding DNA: TGTGCCAGCAGCCCCTTCTATAGCGGGAGCGAGACCCAGTACTTC. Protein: CASSPFYSGSETQYF.

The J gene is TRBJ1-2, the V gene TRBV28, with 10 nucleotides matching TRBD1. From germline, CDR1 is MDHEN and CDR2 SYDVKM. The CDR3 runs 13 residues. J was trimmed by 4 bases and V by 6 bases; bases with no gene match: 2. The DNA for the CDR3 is TGTGCCAGCAGGACAGGGGGCACCTATGGCTACACCTTC. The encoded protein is CASRTGGTYGYTF.

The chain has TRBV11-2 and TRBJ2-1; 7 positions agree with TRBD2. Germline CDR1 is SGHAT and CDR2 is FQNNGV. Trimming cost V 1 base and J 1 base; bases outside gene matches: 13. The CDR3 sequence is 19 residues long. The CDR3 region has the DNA TGTGCCAGCAGCTTAGGCACCTACGGACTAGGCCTATCCTACAATGAGCAGTTCTTC. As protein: CASSLGTYGLGLSYNEQFF.

The CDR3 here is CASSYSSTEAFF. Here the CDR3 DNA reads TGTGCCAGCAGCTATAGTAGCACTGAAGCTTTCTTT. The chain joins TRBV7-8 to TRBJ1-1; D not resolved. This CDR3 has 12 amino acids. Germline V lookup: CDR1 SGHVS, CDR2 FQNEAQ. The V end lost 4 bases, the J end lost 4 bases, and 7 bases lay between the germline ends.

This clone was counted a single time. The CDR3 DNA follows: TGTGCCAGCAGCCACTGGACTAGCGGGAGGCTTGAGCAGTTCTTC. It is translated as CASSHWTSGRLEQFF. The V and J genes are TRBV13 and TRBJ2-1; 14 nucleotides align to TRBD2. With V trimmed by 5 bases and J by 9 bases, 6 bases remained unmatched. CDR3 size: 15 residues. CDR1 is PRHDT and CDR2 is FYEKMQ in the germline V gene (reference sequence).

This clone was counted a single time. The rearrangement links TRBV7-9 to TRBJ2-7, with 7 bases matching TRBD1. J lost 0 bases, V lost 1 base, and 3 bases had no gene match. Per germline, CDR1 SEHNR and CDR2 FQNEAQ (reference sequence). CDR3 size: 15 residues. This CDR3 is CASSLGQGVSYEQYF. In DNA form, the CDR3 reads TGTGCCAGCAGCTTAGGGCAGGGGGTCTCCTACGAGCAGTACTTC.

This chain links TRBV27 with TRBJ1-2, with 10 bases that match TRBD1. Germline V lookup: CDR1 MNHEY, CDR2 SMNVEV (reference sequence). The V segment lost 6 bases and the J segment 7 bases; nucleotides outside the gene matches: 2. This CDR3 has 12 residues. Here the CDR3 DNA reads TGTGCCAGCAGGACAGGGGGCGCTGGCTACACCTTC. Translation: CASRTGGAGYTF.

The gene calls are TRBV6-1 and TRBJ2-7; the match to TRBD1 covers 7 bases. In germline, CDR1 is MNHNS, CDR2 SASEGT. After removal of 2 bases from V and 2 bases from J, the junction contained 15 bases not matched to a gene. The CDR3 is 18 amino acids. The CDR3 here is CASSEIRAGTARPYEQYF. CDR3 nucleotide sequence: TGTGCCAGCAGTGAAATCCGGGCCGGGACAGCACGGCCCTACGAGCAGTACTTC.

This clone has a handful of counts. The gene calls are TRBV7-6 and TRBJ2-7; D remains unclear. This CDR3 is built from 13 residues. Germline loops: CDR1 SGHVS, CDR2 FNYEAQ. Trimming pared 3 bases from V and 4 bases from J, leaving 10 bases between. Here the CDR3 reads CASSFDGSYEQYF. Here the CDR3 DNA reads TGTGCCAGCAGCTTCGACGGTTCTTACGAGCAGTACTTC.